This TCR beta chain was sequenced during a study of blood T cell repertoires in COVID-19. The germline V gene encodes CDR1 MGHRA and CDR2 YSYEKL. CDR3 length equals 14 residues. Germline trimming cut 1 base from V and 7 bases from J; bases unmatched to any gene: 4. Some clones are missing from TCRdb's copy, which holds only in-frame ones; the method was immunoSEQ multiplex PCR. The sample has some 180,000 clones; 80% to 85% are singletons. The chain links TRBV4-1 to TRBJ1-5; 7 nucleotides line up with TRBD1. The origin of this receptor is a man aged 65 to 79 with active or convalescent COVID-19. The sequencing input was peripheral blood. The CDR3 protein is CASSQGDRGQPQHF. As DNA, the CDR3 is TGCGCCAGCAGCCAAGGGGACAGAGGGCAGCCCCAGCATTTT.